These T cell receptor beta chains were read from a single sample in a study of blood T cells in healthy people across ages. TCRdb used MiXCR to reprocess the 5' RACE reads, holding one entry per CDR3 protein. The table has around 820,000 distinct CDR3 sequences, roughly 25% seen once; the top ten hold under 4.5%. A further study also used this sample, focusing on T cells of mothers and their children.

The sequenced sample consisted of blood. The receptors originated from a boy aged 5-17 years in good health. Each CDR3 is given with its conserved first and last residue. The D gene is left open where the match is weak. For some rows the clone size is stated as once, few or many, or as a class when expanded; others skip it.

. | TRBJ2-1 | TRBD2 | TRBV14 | CASRPLGGLDNEQFF | TGTGCCAGCAGGCCACTGGGGGGGTTGGACAATGAGCAGTTCTTC
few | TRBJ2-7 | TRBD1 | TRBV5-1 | CASSPDRGAYEQYF | TGCGCCAGCAGCCCGGACAGGGGGGCCTACGAGCAGTACTTC
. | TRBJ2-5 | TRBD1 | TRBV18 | CASSPLTGVETQYF | TGTGCCAGCTCACCATTGACAGGGGTGGAGACCCAGTACTTC
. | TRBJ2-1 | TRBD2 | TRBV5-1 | CASSIAGVYNEQFF | TGCGCCAGCAGCATCGCGGGGGTCTACAATGAGCAGTTCTTC
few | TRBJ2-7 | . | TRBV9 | CASSRGGGPVGEQYF | TGTGCCAGCAGCAGAGGGGGAGGACCCGTGGGAGAGCAGTACTTC
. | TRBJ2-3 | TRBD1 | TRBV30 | CAWSAGTGGLTDTQYF | TGTGCCTGGAGCGCCGGGACAGGGGGCCTCACAGATACGCAGTATTTT
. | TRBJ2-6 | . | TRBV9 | CASSVGQISGANVLTF | TGTGCCAGCAGCGTGGGACAAATCTCTGGGGCCAACGTCCTGACTTTC
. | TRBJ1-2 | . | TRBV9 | CASSVDGVNYGYTF | TGTGCCAGCAGCGTAGATGGGGTAAACTATGGCTACACCTTC
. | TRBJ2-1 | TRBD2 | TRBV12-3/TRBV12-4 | CACLSGSEYNEQFF | TGTGCCTGCTTAAGCGGGAGCGAGTACAATGAGCAGTTCTTC
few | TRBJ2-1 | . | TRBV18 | CASSPPRPYNEQFF | TGTGCCAGCTCACCACCCAGACCATACAATGAGCAGTTCTTC
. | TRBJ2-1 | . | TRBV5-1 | CASRHSGAQVGNEQFF | TGCGCCAGCCGACATAGTGGGGCGCAGGTCGGCAATGAGCAGTTCTTC
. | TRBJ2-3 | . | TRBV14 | CASSQEPWERTDTQYF | TGTGCCAGCAGCCAAGAACCCTGGGAGAGGACAGATACGCAGTATTTT
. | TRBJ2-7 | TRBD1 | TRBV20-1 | CSARDVGQDYEQYF | TGCAGTGCTAGAGATGTGGGACAGGATTACGAGCAGTACTTC
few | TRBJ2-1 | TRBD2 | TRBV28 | CASSKRRSSGNYNEQFF | TGTGCCAGCAGCAAACGTCGCTCTAGCGGGAACTACAATGAGCAGTTCTTC
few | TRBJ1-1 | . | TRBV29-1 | CSVVEVMNTEAFF | TGCAGCGTTGTTGAGGTAATGAACACTGAAGCTTTCTTT
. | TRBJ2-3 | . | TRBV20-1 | CSARDSTAGTDTQYF | TGCAGTGCTAGAGACAGTACAGCGGGCACAGATACGCAGTATTTT
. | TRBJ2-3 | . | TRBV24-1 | CATRDSGKDTQYF | TGTGCCACCAGAGATTCCGGGAAGGATACGCAGTATTTT
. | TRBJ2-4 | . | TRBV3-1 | CASSPNRVPGNIQYF | TGTGCCAGCAGTCCAAACAGGGTCCCCGGAAACATTCAGTACTTC
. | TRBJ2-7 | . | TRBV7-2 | CASSLLEGDEQYF | TGTGCCAGCAGCTTATTGGAGGGGGACGAGCAGTACTTC
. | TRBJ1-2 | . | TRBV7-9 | CASSLAVVRRGYTF | TGTGCCAGCAGCTTAGCGGTGGTCCGGCGGGGCTACACCTTC
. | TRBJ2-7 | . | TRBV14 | CASSQGRNYEQYF | TGTGCCAGCAGCCAAGGCCGGAACTACGAGCAGTACTTC
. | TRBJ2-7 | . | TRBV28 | CASSSGGWGGPYEQYF | TGTGCCAGCAGTTCAGGTGGCTGGGGTGGGCCTTACGAGCAGTACTTC
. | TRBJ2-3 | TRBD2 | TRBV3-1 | CASSQEPPGTSVPLSPSSTDTRYF | TGTGCCAGCAGCCAAGAGCCGCCCGGGACTAGCGTACCCCTCAGTCCATCTAGCACAGATACGCGGTATTTT
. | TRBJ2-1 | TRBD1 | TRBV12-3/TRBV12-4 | CASSLQGAGEQFF | TGTGCCAGCAGTTTACAGGGGGCAGGGGAGCAGTTCTTC
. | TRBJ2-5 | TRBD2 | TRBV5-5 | CASSPAGTSPLGFF | TGTGCCAGCAGCCCTGCCGGGACTAGCCCGTTGGGGTTCTTC
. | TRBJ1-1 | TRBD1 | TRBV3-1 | CASSQAGQGSEAFF | TGTGCCAGCAGCCAAGCCGGACAGGGTTCTGAAGCTTTCTTT
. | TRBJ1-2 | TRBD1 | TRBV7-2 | CASSTQTGDYGYTF | TGTGCCAGCAGCACCCAGACAGGGGACTATGGCTACACCTTC
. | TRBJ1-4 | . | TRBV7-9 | CASSSSEDGDEKLFF | TGTGCCAGCAGCTCATCCGAGGACGGTGATGAAAAACTGTTTTTT
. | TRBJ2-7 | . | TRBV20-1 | CSARDNGRGAYEQYF | TGCAGTGCTAGAGACAACGGCAGGGGGGCCTACGAGCAGTACTTC
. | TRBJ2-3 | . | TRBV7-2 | CASSLSPGDTDTQYF | TGTGCCAGCAGCTTAAGTCCGGGGGACACAGATACGCAGTATTTT
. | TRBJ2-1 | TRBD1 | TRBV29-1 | CSVELFDRGSNEQFF | TGCAGCGTTGAATTGTTTGACAGGGGGTCTAATGAGCAGTTCTTC